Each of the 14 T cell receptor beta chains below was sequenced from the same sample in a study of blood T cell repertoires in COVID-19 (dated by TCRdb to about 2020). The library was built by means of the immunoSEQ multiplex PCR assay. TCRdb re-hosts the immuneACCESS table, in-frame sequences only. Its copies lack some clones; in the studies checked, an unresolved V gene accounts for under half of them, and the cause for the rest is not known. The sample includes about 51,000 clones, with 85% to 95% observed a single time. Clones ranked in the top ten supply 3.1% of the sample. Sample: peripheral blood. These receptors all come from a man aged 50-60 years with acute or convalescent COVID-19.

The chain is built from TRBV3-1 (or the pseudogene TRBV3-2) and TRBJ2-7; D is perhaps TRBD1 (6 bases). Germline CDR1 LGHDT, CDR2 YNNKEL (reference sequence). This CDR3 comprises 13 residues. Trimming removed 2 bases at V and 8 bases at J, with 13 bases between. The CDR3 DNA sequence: TGTGCCAGCAGCCAACTCTACAGGGATCAGCAGTACTTC. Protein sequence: CASSQLYRDQQYF.

DNA of the CDR3: TGTGCCACCAGTGATACGACAGGGCTGGGGGGCTACACCTTC. This encodes CATSDTTGLGGYTF. The chain employs TRBV24-1 and TRBJ1-2; 7 positions agree with TRBD1. The J segment lost 8 bases and the V segment lost 3 bases, leaving 8 bases of the junction unmatched. CDR3 length equals 14 residues. The germline gives CDR1 KGHDR, CDR2 SFDVKD.

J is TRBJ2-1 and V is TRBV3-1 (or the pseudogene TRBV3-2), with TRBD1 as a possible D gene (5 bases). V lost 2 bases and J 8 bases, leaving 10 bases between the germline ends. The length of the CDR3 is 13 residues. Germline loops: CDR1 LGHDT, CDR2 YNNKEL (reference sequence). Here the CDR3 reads CASSQLMGHEQFF. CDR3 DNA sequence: TGTGCCAGCAGCCAATTGATGGGGCATGAGCAGTTCTTC.

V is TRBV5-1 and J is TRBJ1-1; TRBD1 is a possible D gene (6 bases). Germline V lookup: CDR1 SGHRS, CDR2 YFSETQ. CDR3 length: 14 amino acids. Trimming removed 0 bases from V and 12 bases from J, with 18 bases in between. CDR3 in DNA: TGCGCCAGCAGCTTGGATGTGGGGGCCAGGAACCCTTTCTTT. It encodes CASSLDVGARNPFF.

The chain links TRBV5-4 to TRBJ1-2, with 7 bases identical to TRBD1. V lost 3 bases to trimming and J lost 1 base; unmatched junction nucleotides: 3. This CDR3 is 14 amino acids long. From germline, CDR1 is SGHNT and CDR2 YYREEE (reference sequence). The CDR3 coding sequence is TGTGCCAGCAGCTGGGGGACAGTTAACTATGGCTACACCTTC. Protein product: CASSWGTVNYGYTF. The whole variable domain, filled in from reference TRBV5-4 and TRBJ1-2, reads ETGVTQSPTHLIKTRGQQVTLRCSSQSGHNTVSWYQQALGQGPQFIFQYYREEENGRGNFPPRFSGLQFPNYSSELNVNALELDDSALYLCASSWGTVNYGYTFGSGTRLTVV.

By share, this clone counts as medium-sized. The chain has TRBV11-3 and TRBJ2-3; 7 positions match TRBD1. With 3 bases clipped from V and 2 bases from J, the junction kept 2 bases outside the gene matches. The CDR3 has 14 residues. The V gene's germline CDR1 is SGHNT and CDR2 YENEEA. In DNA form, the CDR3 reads TGTGCCAGCAGCTTGGGACAGAACACAGATACGCAGTATTTT. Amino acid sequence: CASSLGQNTDTQYF.

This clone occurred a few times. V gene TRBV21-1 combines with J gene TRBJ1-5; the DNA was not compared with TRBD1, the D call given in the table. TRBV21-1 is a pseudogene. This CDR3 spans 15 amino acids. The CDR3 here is CASSKIQGSNQPQHF. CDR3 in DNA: TGTGCCAGCAGCAAGATCCAGGGCAGCAATCAGCCCCAGCATTTT.

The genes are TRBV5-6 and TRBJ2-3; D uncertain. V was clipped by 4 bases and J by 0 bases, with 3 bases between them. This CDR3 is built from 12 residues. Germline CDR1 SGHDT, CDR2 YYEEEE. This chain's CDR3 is CASSTSTDTQYF. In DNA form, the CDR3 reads TGTGCCAGCAGCACTAGCACAGATACGCAGTATTTT.

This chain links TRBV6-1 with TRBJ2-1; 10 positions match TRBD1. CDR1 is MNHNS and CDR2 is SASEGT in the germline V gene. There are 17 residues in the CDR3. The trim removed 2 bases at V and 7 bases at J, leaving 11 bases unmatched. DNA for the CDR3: TGTGCCAGCAGTGAATGGGGTAGGACAGGGGGTGGGAATGAGCAGTTCTTC. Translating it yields CASSEWGRTGGGNEQFF.

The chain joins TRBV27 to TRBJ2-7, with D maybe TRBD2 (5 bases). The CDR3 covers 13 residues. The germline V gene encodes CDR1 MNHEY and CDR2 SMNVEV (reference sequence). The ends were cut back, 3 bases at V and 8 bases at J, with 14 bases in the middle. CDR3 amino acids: CASSLASAGQQYF. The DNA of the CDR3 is TGTGCCAGCAGTTTGGCATCGGCGGGCCAGCAGTACTTC.

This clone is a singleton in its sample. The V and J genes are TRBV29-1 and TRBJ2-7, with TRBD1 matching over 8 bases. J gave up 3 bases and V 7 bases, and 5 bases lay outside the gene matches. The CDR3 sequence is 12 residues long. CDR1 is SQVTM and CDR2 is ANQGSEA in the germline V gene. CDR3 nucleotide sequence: TGCAGCGCCGGACAGGGTTACTACGAGCAGTACTTC. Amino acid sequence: CSAGQGYYEQYF.

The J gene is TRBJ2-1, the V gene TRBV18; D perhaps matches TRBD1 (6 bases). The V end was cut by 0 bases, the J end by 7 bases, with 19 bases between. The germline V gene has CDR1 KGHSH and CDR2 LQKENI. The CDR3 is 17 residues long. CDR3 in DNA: TGTGCCAGCTCACCACCGAACAAACCCCATCAGGGGAATGAGCAGTTCTTC. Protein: CASSPPNKPHQGNEQFF.

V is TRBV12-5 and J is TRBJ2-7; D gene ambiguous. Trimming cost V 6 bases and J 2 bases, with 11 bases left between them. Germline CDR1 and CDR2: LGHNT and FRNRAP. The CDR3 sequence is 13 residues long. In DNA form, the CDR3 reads TGTGCTAGTGGAAAAACAGTTACCTACGAGCAGTACTTC. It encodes CASGKTVTYEQYF.

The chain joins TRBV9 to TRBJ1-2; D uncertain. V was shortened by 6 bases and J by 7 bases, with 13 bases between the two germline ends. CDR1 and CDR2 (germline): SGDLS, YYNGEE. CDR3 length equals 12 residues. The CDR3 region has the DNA TGTGCCAGCAACGGAGATATTGGTGGCTACACCTTC. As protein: CASNGDIGGYTF.